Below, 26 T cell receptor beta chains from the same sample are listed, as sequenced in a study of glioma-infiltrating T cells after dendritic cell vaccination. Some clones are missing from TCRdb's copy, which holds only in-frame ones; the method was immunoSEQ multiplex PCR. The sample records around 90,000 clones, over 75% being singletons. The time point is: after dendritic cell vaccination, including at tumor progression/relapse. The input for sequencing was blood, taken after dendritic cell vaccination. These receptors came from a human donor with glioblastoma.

The CDR3 coding sequence is TGTGCCACCAGCGGGGGACAGACCTATGGCTACACCTTC. Residues: CATSGGQTYGYTF. The chain combines TRBV15 with TRBJ1-2; 7 positions agree with TRBD1. The V segment lost 5 bases and the J segment 4 bases; nucleotides outside the gene matches: 4. Germline CDR1 reads LNHNV; CDR2 reads YYDKDF (reference sequence). The CDR3 totals 13 residues.

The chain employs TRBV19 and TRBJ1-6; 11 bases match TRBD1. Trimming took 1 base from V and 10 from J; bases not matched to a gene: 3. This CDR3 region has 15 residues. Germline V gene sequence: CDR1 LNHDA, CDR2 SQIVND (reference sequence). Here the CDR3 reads CASSIGTGGKSPLHF. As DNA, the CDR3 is TGTGCCAGTAGTATAGGGACAGGGGGCAAATCACCCCTCCACTTT. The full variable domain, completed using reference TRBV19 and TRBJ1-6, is DGGITQSPKYLFRKEGQNVTLSCEQNLNHDAMYWYRQDPGQGLRLIYYSQIVNDFQKGDIAEGYSVSREKKESFPLTVTSAQKNPTAFYLCASSIGTGGKSPLHFGNGTRLTVT.

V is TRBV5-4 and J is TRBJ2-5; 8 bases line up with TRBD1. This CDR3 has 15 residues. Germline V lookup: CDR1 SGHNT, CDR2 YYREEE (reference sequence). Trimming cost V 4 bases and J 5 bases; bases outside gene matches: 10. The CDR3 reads CASSHQGAASETQYF. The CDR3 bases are TGTGCCAGCAGCCACCAGGGGGCCGCCAGTGAGACCCAGTACTTC.

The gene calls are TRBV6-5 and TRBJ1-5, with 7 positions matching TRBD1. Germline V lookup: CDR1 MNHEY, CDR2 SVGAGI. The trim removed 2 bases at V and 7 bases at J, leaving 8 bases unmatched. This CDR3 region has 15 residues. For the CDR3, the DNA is TGTGCCAGCAGTTACAAATACAGGGGCGGACAGCCCCAGCATTTT. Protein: CASSYKYRGGQPQHF.

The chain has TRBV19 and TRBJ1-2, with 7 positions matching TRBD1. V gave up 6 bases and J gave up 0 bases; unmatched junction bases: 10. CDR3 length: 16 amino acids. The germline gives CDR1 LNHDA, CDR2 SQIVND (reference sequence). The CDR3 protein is CASSPFRGNTNYGYTF. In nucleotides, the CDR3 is TGTGCCAGTAGCCCTTTCAGGGGGAACACTAACTATGGCTACACCTTC.

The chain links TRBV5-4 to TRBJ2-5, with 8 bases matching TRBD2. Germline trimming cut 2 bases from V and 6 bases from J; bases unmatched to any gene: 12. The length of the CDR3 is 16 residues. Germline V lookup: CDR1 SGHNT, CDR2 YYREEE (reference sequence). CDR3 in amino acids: CASSLDRLSGSKTQYF. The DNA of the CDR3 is TGTGCCAGCAGCTTAGATCGGTTGAGCGGGAGTAAGACCCAGTACTTC.

The DNA of the CDR3 is TGTGCCAGTAGCATGAGACACGGATACAATGAGCAGTTCTTC. It specifies CASSMRHGYNEQFF. This rearrangement joins TRBV19 to TRBJ2-1, with unresolved D. Trimming cost V 6 bases and J 4 bases, with 13 bases left between them. The CDR3 is made up of 14 amino acids. Germline-derived CDR1 and CDR2 are LNHDA and SQIVND (reference sequence). The variable domain in full, with the rest retrieved from reference TRBV19 and TRBJ2-1, is DGGITQSPKYLFRKEGQNVTLSCEQNLNHDAMYWYRQDPGQGLRLIYYSQIVNDFQKGDIAEGYSVSREKKESFPLTVTSAQKNPTAFYLCASSMRHGYNEQFFGPGTRLTVL.

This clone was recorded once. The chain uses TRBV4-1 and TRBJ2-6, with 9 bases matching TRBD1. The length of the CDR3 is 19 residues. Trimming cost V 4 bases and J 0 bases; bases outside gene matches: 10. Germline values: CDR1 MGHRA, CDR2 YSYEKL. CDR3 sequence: CASSPFWTGALSGANVLTF. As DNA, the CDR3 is TGCGCCAGCAGCCCTTTCTGGACAGGGGCCCTCTCTGGGGCCAACGTCCTGACTTTC.

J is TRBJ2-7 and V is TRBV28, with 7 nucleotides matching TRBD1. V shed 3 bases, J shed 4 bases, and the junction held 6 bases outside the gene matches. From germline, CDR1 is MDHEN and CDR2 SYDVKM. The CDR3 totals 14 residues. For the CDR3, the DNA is TGTGCCAGCAGTTTGGCCGGGACAGCATACGAGCAGTACGTC. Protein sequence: CASSLAGTAYEQYV.

CDR3 in DNA: TGTGCCAGCTCACCAACTAGCGGGAACTACGAGCAGTACGTC. Translating gives CASSPTSGNYEQYV. The V and J genes are TRBV18 and TRBJ2-7; 10 bases line up with TRBD2. V was clipped by 2 bases and J by 3 bases; unmatched bases: 1. This CDR3 has 14 amino acids. Germline lookup yields CDR1 KGHSH and CDR2 LQKENI.

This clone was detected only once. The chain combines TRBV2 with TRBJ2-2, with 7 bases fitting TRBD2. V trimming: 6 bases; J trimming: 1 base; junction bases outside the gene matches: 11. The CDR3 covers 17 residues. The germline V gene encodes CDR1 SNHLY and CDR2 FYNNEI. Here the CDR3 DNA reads TGTGCCAGCAGCTCCGGGACTAAGGGACGGAACACCGGGGAGCTGTTTTTT. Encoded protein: CASSSGTKGRNTGELFF.

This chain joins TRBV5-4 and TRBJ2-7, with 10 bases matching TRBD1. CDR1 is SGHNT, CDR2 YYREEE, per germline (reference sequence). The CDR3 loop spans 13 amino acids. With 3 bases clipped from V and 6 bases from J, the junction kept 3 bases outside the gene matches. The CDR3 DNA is TGTGCCAGCAGCTACCGGGACAGGGGCGAGCAGTACGTC. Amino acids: CASSYRDRGEQYV.

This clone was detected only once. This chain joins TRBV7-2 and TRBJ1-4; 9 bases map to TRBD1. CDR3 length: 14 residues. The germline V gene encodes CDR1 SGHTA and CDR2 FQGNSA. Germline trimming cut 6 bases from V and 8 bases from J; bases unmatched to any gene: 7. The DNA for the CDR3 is TGTGCCAGCAGTCAGGGACAGGGTTGGGAAAAACTGTTTTTT. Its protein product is CASSQGQGWEKLFF.

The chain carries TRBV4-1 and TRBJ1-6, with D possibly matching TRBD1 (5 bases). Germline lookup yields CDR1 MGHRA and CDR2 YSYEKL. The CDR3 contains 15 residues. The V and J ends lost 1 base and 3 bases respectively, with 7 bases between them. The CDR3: CASSQGQFYNSPLHF. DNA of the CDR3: TGCGCCAGCAGCCAAGGACAGTTCTATAATTCACCCCTCCACTTT.

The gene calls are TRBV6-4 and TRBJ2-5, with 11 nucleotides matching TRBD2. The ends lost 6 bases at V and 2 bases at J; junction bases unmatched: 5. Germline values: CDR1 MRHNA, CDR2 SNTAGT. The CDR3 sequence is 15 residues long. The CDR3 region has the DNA TGTGCCAGCAGCGTTAGCGGGGGGGAACAAGAGACCCAGTACTTC. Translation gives CASSVSGGEQETQYF.

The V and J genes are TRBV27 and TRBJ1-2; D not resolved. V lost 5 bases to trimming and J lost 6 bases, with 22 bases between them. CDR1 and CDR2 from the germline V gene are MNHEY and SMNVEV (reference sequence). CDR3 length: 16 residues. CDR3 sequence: CASSPGPGRMGDGYTF. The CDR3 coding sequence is TGTGCCAGCAGTCCAGGTCCCGGACGGATGGGAGATGGCTACACCTTC.

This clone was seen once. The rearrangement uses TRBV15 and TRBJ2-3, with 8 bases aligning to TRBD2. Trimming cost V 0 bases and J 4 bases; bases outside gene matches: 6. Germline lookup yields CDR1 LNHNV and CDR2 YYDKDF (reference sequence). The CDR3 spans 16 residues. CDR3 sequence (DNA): TGTGCCACCAGCAGAGAGCGGGGGGCACTCTCAGATACGCAGTATTTT. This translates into CATSRERGALSDTQYF.

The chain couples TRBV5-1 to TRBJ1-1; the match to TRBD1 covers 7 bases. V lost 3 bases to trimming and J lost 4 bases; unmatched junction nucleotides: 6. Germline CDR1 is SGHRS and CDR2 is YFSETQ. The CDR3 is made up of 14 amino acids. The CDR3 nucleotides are TGCGCCAGCAGCTCGACAGGGTTCTCCACTGAAGCTTTCTTT. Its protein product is CASSSTGFSTEAFF.

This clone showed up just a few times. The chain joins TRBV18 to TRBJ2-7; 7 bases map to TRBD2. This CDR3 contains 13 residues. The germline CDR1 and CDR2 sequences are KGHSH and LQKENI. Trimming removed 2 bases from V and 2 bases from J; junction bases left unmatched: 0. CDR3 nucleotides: TGTGCCAGCTCACCAGCGGGGGCCTACGAGCAGTACTTC. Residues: CASSPAGAYEQYF.

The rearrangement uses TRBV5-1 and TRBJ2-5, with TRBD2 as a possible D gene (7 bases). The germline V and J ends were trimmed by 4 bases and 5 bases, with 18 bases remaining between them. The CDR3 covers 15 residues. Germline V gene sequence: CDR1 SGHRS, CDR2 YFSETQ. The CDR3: CASSPQRGGLETQYF. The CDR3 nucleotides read TGCGCCAGCAGCCCCCAAAGGGGGGGTTTGGAGACCCAGTACTTC.

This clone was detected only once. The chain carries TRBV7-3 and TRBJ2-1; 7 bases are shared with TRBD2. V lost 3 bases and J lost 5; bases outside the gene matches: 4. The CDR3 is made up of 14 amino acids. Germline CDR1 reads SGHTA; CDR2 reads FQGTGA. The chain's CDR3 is CASSLAGANNEQFF. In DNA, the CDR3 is TGTGCCAGCAGCTTGGCGGGAGCAAACAATGAGCAGTTCTTC.

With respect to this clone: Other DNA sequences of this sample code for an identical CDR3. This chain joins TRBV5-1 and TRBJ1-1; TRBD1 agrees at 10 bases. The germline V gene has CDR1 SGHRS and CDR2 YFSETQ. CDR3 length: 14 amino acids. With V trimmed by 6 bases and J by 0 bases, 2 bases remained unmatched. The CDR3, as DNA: TGCGCCAGCAAGGGACAGGGGATGAACACTGAAGCTTTCTTT. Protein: CASKGQGMNTEAFF.

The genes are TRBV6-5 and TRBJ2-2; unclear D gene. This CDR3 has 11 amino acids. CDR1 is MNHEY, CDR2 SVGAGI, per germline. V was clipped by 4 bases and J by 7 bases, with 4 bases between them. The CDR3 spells CASSLFGELFF. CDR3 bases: TGTGCCAGCAGTTTATTCGGGGAGCTGTTTTTT.

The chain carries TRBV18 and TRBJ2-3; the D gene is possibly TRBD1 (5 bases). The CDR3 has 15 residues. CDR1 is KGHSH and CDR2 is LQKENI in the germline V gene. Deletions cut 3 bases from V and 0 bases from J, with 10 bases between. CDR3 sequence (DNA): TGTGCCAGCTCACCTCAGGCAGGGAGCACAGATACGCAGTATTTT. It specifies CASSPQAGSTDTQYF. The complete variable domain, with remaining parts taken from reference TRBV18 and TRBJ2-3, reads NAGVMQNPRHLVRRRGQEARLRCSPMKGHSHVYWYRQLPEEGLKFMVYLQKENIIDESGMPKERFSAEFPKEGPSILRIQQVVRGDSAAYFCASSPQAGSTDTQYFGPGTRLTVL.

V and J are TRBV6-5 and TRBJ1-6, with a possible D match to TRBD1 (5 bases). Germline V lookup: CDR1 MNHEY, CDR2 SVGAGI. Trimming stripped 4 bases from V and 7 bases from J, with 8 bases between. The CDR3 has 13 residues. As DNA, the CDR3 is TGTGCCAGCAGTTCCAGGACAAATTCACCCCTCCACTTT. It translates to CASSSRTNSPLHF.

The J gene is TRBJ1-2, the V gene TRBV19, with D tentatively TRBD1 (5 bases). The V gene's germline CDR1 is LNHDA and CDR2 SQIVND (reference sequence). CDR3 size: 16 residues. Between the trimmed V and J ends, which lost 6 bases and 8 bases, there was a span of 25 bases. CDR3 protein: CASSGTSLGKVKGYTF. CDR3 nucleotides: TGTGCCAGTAGCGGGACTTCGTTGGGGAAGGTTAAGGGCTACACCTTC.